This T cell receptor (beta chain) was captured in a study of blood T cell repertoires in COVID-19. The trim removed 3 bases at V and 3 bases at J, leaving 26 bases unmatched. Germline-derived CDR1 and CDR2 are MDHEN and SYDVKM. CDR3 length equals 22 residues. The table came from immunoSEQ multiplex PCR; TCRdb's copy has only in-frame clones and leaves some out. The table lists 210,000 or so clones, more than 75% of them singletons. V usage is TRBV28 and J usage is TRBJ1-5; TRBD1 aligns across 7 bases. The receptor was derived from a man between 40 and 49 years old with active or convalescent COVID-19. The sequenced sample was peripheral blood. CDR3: CASSFVSGEGTVGFSLNQPQHF. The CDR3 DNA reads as TGTGCCAGCAGTTTTGTGAGTGGTGAGGGGACAGTGGGATTCTCTCTCAATCAGCCCCAGCATTTT.